The clone carrying this TCR beta chain showed up many times. CDR3-region Arm-PCR and iRepertoire HTBI primers produced the TCR beta libraries. Each CDR3 protein gets one entry after TCRdb re-called the multiplex PCR reads with MiXCR. The sample has a few hundred thousand distinct CDR3 sequences; around 15% are singletons. The V and J ends lost 3 bases and 0 bases, in that order; junction bases with no gene match: 5. CDR3 length: 15 residues. CDR1 is DFQATT, CDR2 SNEGSKA, per germline (reference sequence). Documented time point: newly diagnosed GD, antithyroid drugs for less than 3 months. Preparation of the TCR library used RNA extracted from PBMCs. The patients were enrolled through endocrinology in Xi'an, China. These data come from a study of regulatory T cells in long-lasting Graves disease. The same sample was also studied in work on T cells in Graves' hyperthyroidism and ophthalmopathy. As that report states: Exclusion of a patient resulted from uncontrolled infection, other autoimmune disease, pregnancy or lactation. Researchers ran a first-round RT-PCR on the TCR CDR3 using the HTBI primer set. The model identified upcoming ophthalmopathy a median approximately seven months ahead of onset.

This material consisted of peripheral blood mononuclear cells (PBMCs), taken at new diagnosis, from a patient treated with antithyroid drugs. This receptor was identified in a woman aged 18-29 years with Graves disease. The gene calls are TRBV20-1 and TRBJ1-5; 7 nucleotides agree with TRBD1. The CDR3 coding sequence is TGCAGTGCTAGCGGGACAGTCCATAGCAATCAGCCCCAGCATTTT. Its protein is CSASGTVHSNQPQHF.